Shown below are 10 T cell receptor beta chains from a single sample sequenced in a study of T cell changes during pregnancy in multiple sclerosis. Here immunoSEQ multiplex PCR was the method, and the copy in TCRdb shows in-frame clones only, minus some. The data show 50,000 to 80,000 clones, roughly 91% seen once. The specimen comprised CD8+ T cells from peripheral blood mononuclear cells, sampled before pregnancy. The source is a female donor with multiple sclerosis, enrolled in a pregnancy study.

The V gene is TRBV4-1, the J gene TRBJ1-1; TRBD1 matches 9 bases. CDR3 size: 15 residues. V lost 0 bases to trimming and J lost 1 base; unmatched junction nucleotides: 0. Germline CDR1 and CDR2: MGHRA and YSYEKL. As DNA, the CDR3 is TGCGCCAGCAGCCAAGAGGGACAGGGGAACACTGAAGCTTTCTTT. It translates to CASSQEGQGNTEAFF.

About this clone: The same CDR3 also results from other DNA sequences found in this sample. V gene TRBV6-6 combines with J gene TRBJ2-7, with D unresolved. Germline V CDR1 and CDR2: MNHNY, SVGAGI (reference sequence). This CDR3 has 11 amino acids. V lost 5 bases and J lost 2, with 4 bases in between. This chain's CDR3 is CASSPAYEQYF. CDR3 nucleotides: TGTGCCAGCAGTCCGGCCTACGAGCAGTACTTC.

V usage is TRBV6-5 and J usage is TRBJ1-5; weak D call: TRBD1 (5 bases). The V gene's germline CDR1 is MNHEY and CDR2 SVGAGI. The CDR3 loop spans 15 amino acids. V shed 0 bases and J shed 1 base, with 7 bases lying between them. The chain's CDR3 is CASSYSGESNQPQHF. CDR3 nucleotides: TGTGCCAGCAGTTACTCAGGGGAAAGCAATCAGCCCCAGCATTTT.

The chain couples TRBV29-1 to TRBJ2-5; 13 bases fit TRBD2. V shed 6 bases, J shed 5 bases, and the junction held 6 bases outside the gene matches. Germline V gene lookup returns CDR1 SQVTM and CDR2 ANQGSEA. The CDR3 loop spans 14 amino acids. The CDR3 spells CSVTSGGVWETQYF. The CDR3 DNA sequence: TGCAGCGTCACTAGCGGGGGGGTTTGGGAGACCCAGTACTTC.

The chain combines TRBV13 with TRBJ1-3, with TRBD1 identical over 8 bases. Germline values: CDR1 PRHDT, CDR2 FYEKMQ (reference sequence). This CDR3 contains 14 residues. With V trimmed by 11 bases and J by 3 bases, 9 bases remained unmatched. The CDR3 DNA is TGTGCCTGCCCGACAGGGGTTGATGGAAACACCATATATTTT. Amino acids: CACPTGVDGNTIYF. Using reference TRBV13 and TRBJ1-3 for the parts outside the CDR3, the full variable domain is AAGVIQSPRHLIKEKRETATLKCYPIPRHDTVYWYQQGPGQDPQFLISFYEKMQSDKGSIPDRFSAQQFSDYHSELNMSSLELGDSALYFCACPTGVDGNTIYFGEGSWLTVV.

This rearrangement joins TRBV19 to TRBJ2-1, with 7 bases aligning to TRBD2. The CDR3 runs to 13 residues. The J segment lost 7 bases and the V segment lost 3 bases, leaving 3 bases of the junction unmatched. Germline loops: CDR1 LNHDA, CDR2 SQIVND (reference sequence). This CDR3 reads CASSMGGGNEQFF. The CDR3 DNA sequence: TGTGCCAGTAGTATGGGGGGAGGGAATGAGCAGTTCTTC.

In its sample, this clone was seen once. The chain employs TRBV19 and TRBJ2-1; 9 bases align to TRBD2. The CDR3 is 15 residues long. The trim removed 5 bases at V and 4 bases at J, leaving 6 bases unmatched. Germline V gene data show CDR1 as LNHDA and CDR2 as SQIVND (reference sequence). CDR3 residues: CASSHSGGSYNEQFF. The CDR3 DNA sequence: TGTGCCAGTAGTCATAGCGGGGGATCTTACAATGAGCAGTTCTTC.

This rearrangement joins TRBV29-1 to TRBJ1-5, with TRBD1 as a possible D gene (5 bases). Trimming removed 5 bases at V and 0 bases at J, with 8 bases between. The CDR3 runs 13 residues. Germline V gene sequence: CDR1 SQVTM, CDR2 ANQGSEA. The CDR3 reads CSVLTDSNQPQHF. CDR3 sequence (DNA): TGCAGCGTTCTGACAGATAGCAATCAGCCCCAGCATTTT. Together with reference TRBV29-1 and TRBJ1-5, the CDR3 gives the full variable domain: SAVISQKPSRDICQRGTSLTIQCQVDSQVTMMFWYRQQPGQSLTLIATANQGSEATYESGFVIDKFPISRPNLTFSTLTVSNMSPEDSSIYLCSVLTDSNQPQHFGDGTRLSIL.

The count of this clone is one. The chain uses TRBV4-2 and TRBJ2-5; 10 bases line up with TRBD2. This CDR3 contains 16 residues. V lost 1 base, J lost 3 bases, and 5 bases stayed unmatched. CDR1 is LGHNA, CDR2 YNFKEQ, per germline. CDR3 sequence: CASSQVLAGGEETQYF. CDR3 nucleotides: TGTGCCAGCAGCCAAGTGTTAGCGGGGGGAGAAGAGACCCAGTACTTC.

This sequence joins TRBV19 and TRBJ2-7, with TRBD1 matching 7 bases. The trim removed 3 bases at V and 3 bases at J, leaving 2 bases unmatched. This CDR3 has 13 amino acids. The V gene's germline CDR1 is LNHDA and CDR2 SQIVND (reference sequence). DNA for the CDR3: TGTGCCAGTAGTATCGGGACAGACTACGAGCAGTACTTC. This encodes CASSIGTDYEQYF. The full variable domain, its missing parts supplied by reference TRBV19 and TRBJ2-7, is DGGITQSPKYLFRKEGQNVTLSCEQNLNHDAMYWYRQDPGQGLRLIYYSQIVNDFQKGDIAEGYSVSREKKESFPLTVTSAQKNPTAFYLCASSIGTDYEQYFGPGTRLTVT.